The clone carrying this T cell receptor (beta chain) occurred a few times. All donors were healthy Caucasians. This record belongs to a study of identical twins. Via MiXCR, TCRdb re-called the 5' RACE reads, giving one row per CDR3 protein. The sample carries approximately 700,000 distinct CDR3 sequences, less than 7% recorded once. Trimming pared 4 bases from V and 5 bases from J, leaving 24 bases between. The CDR3 sequence is 17 residues long. The germline V gene has CDR1 MGHDK and CDR2 SYGVNS. This chain links TRBV25-1 with TRBJ2-7; D is perhaps TRBD2 (5 bases). The sequenced material came from naive T cells sorted from blood. This clonotype was sampled from a man aged 18 to 29 in good health. CDR3 residues: CASSGPPRGNLRDEQYF. Here the CDR3 DNA reads TGTGCCAGCAGTGGCCCACCCCGGGGAAACCTCCGGGACGAGCAGTACTTC.